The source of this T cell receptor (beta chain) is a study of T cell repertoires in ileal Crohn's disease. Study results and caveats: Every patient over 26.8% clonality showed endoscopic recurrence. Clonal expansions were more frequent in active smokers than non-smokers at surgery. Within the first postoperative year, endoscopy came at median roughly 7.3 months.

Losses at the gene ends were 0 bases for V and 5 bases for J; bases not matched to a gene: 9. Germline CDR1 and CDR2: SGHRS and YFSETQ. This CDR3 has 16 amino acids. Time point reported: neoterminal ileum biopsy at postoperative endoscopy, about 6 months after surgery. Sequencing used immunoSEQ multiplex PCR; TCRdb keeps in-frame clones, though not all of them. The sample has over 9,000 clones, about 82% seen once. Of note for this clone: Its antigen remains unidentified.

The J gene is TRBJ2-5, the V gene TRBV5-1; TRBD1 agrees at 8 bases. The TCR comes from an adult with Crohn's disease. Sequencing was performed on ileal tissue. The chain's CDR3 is CASSLAGRGQSETQYF. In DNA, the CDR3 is TGCGCCAGCAGCTTGGCGGGCAGGGGGCAGTCGGAGACCCAGTACTTC. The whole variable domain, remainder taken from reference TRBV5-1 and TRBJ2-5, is KAGVTQTPRYLIKTRGQQVTLSCSPISGHRSVSWYQQTPGQGLQFLFEYFSETQRNKGNFPGRFSGRQFSNSRSEMNVSTLELGDSALYLCASSLAGRGQSETQYFGPGTRLLVL.